This T cell receptor (beta chain) was observed in a study of OX40 agonist ivuxolimab in advanced cancers. Patients were ruled out by autoimmune disease history or systemic immunosuppression. This clone was detected once. V was clipped by 1 base and J by 6 bases, with 10 bases between them. This CDR3 spans 14 amino acids. The V gene's germline CDR1 is SGHAT and CDR2 FQNNGV. Libraries were prepared by immunoSEQ multiplex PCR; TCRdb keeps only in-frame clonotypes and omits some of them. The data show tens of thousands of clones, roughly nine tenths seen once. The sequencing used CD4+ or CD8+ T cells sorted from blood, collected in a trial of the OX40 agonist ivuxolimab. The chain joins TRBV11-2 to TRBJ2-1; D may match TRBD1 or TRBD2 (6 bases each). The receptor's source is an adult with an advanced solid tumor such as melanoma, head and neck, liver or kidney cancer. Here the CDR3 reads CASSLAGAINEQFF. CDR3 DNA: TGTGCCAGCAGCTTAGCGGGGGCTATCAATGAGCAGTTCTTC.